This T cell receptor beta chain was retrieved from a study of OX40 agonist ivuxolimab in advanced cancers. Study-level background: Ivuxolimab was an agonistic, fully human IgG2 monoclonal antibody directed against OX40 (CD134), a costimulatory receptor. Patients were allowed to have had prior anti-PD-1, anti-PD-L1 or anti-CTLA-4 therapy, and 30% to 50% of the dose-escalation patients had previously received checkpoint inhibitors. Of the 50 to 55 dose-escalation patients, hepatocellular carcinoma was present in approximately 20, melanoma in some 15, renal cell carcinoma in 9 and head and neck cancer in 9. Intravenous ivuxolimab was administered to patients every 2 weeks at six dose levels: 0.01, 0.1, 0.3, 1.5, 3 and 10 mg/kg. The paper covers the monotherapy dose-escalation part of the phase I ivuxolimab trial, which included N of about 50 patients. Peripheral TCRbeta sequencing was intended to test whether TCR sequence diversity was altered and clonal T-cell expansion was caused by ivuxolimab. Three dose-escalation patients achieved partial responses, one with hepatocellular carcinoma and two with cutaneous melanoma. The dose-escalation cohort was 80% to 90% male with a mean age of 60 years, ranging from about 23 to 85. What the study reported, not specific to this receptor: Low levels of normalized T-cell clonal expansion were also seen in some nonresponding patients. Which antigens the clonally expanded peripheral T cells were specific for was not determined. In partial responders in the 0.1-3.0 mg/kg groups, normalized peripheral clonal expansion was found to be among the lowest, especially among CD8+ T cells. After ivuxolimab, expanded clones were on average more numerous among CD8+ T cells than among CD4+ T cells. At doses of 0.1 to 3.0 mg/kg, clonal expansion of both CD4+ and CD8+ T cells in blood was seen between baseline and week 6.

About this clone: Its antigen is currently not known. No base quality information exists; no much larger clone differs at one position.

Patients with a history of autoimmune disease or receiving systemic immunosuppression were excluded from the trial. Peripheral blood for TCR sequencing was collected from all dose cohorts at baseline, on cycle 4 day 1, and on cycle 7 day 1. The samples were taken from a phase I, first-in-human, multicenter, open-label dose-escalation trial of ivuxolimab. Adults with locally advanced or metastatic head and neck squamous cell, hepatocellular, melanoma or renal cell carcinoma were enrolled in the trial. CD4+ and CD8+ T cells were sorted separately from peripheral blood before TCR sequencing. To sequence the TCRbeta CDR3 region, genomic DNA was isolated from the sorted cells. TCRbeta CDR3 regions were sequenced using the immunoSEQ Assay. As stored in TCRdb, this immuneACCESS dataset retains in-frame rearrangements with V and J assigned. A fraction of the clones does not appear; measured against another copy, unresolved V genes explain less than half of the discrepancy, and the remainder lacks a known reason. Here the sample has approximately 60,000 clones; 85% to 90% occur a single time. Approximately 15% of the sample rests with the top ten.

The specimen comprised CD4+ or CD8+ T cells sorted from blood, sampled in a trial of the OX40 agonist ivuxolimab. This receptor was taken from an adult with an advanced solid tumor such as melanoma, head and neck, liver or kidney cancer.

The nucleotide sequence is given as TGTGCCAGCAATTCGGGCGGGAGTTACAATGAGCAGTTCTTC. Its product reads: CASNSGGSYNEQFF. Recombination joined TRBV11-2 with TRBJ2-1; TRBD2 aligns with 7 central bases. The cysteine opens and the phenylalanine closes a CDR3 of 14 amino acids. The only DNA kept is the CDR3, 42 bases in frame from the first base. Germline trimming amounts to 7 bases on V and 4 bases on J, with 7 as the count of junction bases outside the gene matches. The germline V gene yields SGHAT for CDR1 and FQNNGV for CDR2.